A single sample gave rise to the 17 T cell receptor beta chains below, sequenced in a study of beta chain features in type 1 diabetes. The whole isolated RNA underwent reverse transcription, so sequencing captured expressed TCRB transcripts. Sequenced by immunoSEQ multiplex PCR; TCRdb stores in-frame clones only, minus some. This sample has 150,000 to 190,000 clones, with roughly 10% found just once. The specimen was central memory CD4+ T cells from blood. The source is a man aged 18 to 30 in good health.

The V and J genes are TRBV19 and TRBJ2-5, with D uncertain. There are 13 residues in the CDR3. V was pared by 6 bases and J by 0 bases, with 8 bases between. Germline CDR1 LNHDA, CDR2 SQIVND (reference sequence). DNA for the CDR3: TGTGCCAGTAGGCGGTCTTACCAAGAGACCCAGTACTTC. The encoded protein is CASRRSYQETQYF.

This clone has just a few counts. The gene calls are TRBV28 and TRBJ1-2, with 7 bases lining up with TRBD1. This CDR3 region has 14 residues. Germline CDR1 MDHEN, CDR2 SYDVKM. The V segment lost 10 bases and the J segment 3 bases; nucleotides outside the gene matches: 11. The CDR3, as DNA: TGTGCCATCGCCCCCGGGACAGAAGACTATGGCTACACCTTC. Translation: CAIAPGTEDYGYTF.

The chain has TRBV7-3 and TRBJ2-3, with no clear D. This CDR3 is built from 13 residues. Germline V gene lookup returns CDR1 SGHTA and CDR2 FQGTGA. V was cut by 8 bases and J by 2 bases, with 11 bases left in between. The CDR3 spells CASSGGSTDTQYF. CDR3 DNA: TGTGCCAGCTCGGGCGGTTCCACAGATACGCAGTATTTT. Full variable domain (remainder filled in from reference TRBV7-3 and TRBJ2-3): GAGVSQTPSNKVTEKGKYVELRCDPISGHTALYWYRQSLGQGPEFLIYFQGTGAADDSGLPNDRFFAVRPEGSVSTLKIQRTERGDSAVYLCASSGGSTDTQYFGPGTRLTVL.

This sequence joins TRBV9 and TRBJ2-1; no firm D call. Per germline, CDR1 SGDLS and CDR2 YYNGEE. V was cut by 4 bases and J by 2 bases, with 13 bases left in between. There are 15 residues in the CDR3. CDR3: CASSPRAATYNEQFF. Written as DNA, the CDR3 is TGTGCCAGCAGCCCCCGGGCCGCCACCTACAATGAGCAGTTCTTC.

This clone has a count of ten or more. This sequence joins TRBV14 and TRBJ2-3; 9 nucleotides align to TRBD1. The CDR3 is 16 amino acids. V trimming: 5 bases; J trimming: 3 bases; junction bases outside the gene matches: 9. In germline, CDR1 is SGHDN, CDR2 FVKESK. DNA of the CDR3: TGTGCCAGCAGCTCCCCGGACAGGGGTAGGACAGATACGCAGTATTTT. Its protein product is CASSSPDRGRTDTQYF.

This clone was observed a few times. One junction end does not reproduce the germline sequence, and a read error may be involved. The chain is built from TRBV11-2 and TRBJ2-1; D gene uncertain. The CDR3 has 9 residues. Per germline, CDR1 SGHAT and CDR2 FQNNGV. CDR3 sequence reads: CASSQDAIF. The CDR3 DNA reads TGTGCCAGCAGCCAAGATGCCATCTTC.

This clone has only a few counts. This rearrangement joins TRBV9 to TRBJ2-3; no clear D. Trimming took off 0 bases at V and 6 bases at J, with 5 bases between the two ends. CDR1 SGDLS and CDR2 YYNGEE come from the germline V gene. The CDR3 extends over 12 amino acids. This CDR3 reads CASSVGLDTQYF. CDR3 DNA sequence: TGTGCCAGCAGCGTAGGGTTGGATACGCAGTATTTT.

V usage is TRBV28 and J usage is TRBJ2-5; TRBD2 might be the D (5 bases). Germline values: CDR1 MDHEN, CDR2 SYDVKM. The CDR3 is 15 residues long. Trimming stripped 6 bases from V and 0 bases from J, with 14 bases between. CDR3 sequence reads: CASRIGGGYQETQYF. CDR3 nucleotides: TGTGCCAGCAGAATAGGCGGCGGGTACCAAGAGACCCAGTACTTC.

The chain employs TRBV7-3 and TRBJ2-3, with 11 bases aligning to TRBD1. From germline, CDR1 is SGHTA and CDR2 FQGTGA. V gave up 3 bases and J gave up 10 bases; unmatched junction bases: 3. This CDR3 has 13 residues. The CDR3 nucleotides are TGTGCCAGCAGCTTCCCGGACAGGGGGCCGCAGTATTTT. Protein: CASSFPDRGPQYF.

The genes are TRBV2 and TRBJ2-3; either TRBD1 or TRBD2 may supply D (5 bases each). The CDR3 runs 15 residues. Trimming removed 8 bases from V and 1 base from J, with 16 bases in between. Germline V CDR1 and CDR2: SNHLY, FYNNEI. The CDR3 DNA is TGTGCCAGCCGTCCCTTGGGGGATCGCACAGATACGCAGTATTTT. Its protein is CASRPLGDRTDTQYF. Complete variable domain (other parts from reference TRBV2 and TRBJ2-3): EPEVTQTPSHQVTQMGQEVILRCVPISNHLYFYWYRQILGQKVEFLVSFYNNEISEKSEIFDDQFSVERPDGSNFTLKIRSTKLEDSAMYFCASRPLGDRTDTQYFGPGTRLTVL.

This clone rates as medium-sized (0.01 to 0.1%). The sample contains more than one DNA sequence encoding this CDR3. The V and J genes are TRBV29-1 and TRBJ2-3, with 10 bases aligning to TRBD1. The CDR3 runs to 13 residues. Germline loops: CDR1 SQVTM, CDR2 ANQGSEA. The trim removed 7 bases at V and 5 bases at J, leaving 6 bases unmatched. The CDR3 here is CSALTGGGDTQYF. CDR3 nucleotides: TGCAGCGCCTTGACAGGGGGCGGAGATACGCAGTATTTT.

The rearrangement uses TRBV20-1 and TRBJ2-3, with D perhaps TRBD2 (5 bases). The germline V and J ends were trimmed by 6 bases and 6 bases, with 10 bases remaining between them. The CDR3 is 11 residues long. CDR1 DFQATT and CDR2 SNEGSKA come from the germline V gene (reference sequence). CDR3 bases: TGCAGTGCCCGGGGATGGGATACGCAGTATTTT. Protein sequence: CSARGWDTQYF.

This rearrangement joins TRBV30 to TRBJ2-5; D is perhaps TRBD2 (7 bases). Germline V gene data show CDR1 as GTSNPN and CDR2 as SVGIG (reference sequence). The length of the CDR3 is 14 residues. V was shortened by 5 bases and J by 2 bases, with 15 bases between the two germline ends. CDR3 sequence: CAWDRGASQETQYF. CDR3 coding DNA: TGTGCCTGGGACCGGGGGGCCTCTCAAGAGACCCAGTACTTC.

This clone was seen a few times. The chain is built from TRBV5-1 and TRBJ1-2, with 8 bases aligning to TRBD1. The CDR3 is 16 residues long. The V segment lost 3 bases and the J segment 6 bases; nucleotides outside the gene matches: 13. Germline lookup yields CDR1 SGHRS and CDR2 YFSETQ. The CDR3 coding sequence is TGCGCCAGCAGCTCGAGCTCCGGGACAGGATTACATGGCTACACCTTC. Translated: CASSSSSGTGLHGYTF.

V usage is TRBV5-1 and J usage is TRBJ2-4; TRBD1 matches 9 bases. The germline V gene has CDR1 SGHRS and CDR2 YFSETQ. The CDR3 spans 15 residues. Trimming cost V 0 bases and J 3 bases; bases outside gene matches: 1. CDR3 in DNA: TGCGCCAGCAGCTTGGGGGACAGGGACAAAAACATTCAGTACTTC. Residues: CASSLGDRDKNIQYF.

V usage is TRBV9 and J usage is TRBJ1-3, with D unresolved. This CDR3 comprises 16 residues. Between the trimmed V and J ends, which lost 4 bases and 5 bases, there was a span of 19 bases. Germline V CDR1 and CDR2: SGDLS, YYNGEE. CDR3 nucleotide sequence: TGTGCCAGCAGCCCGAGGACGGGAGGCGAGCGAAACACCATATATTTT. It translates to CASSPRTGGERNTIYF.

This clone was found a few times. The V gene is TRBV7-3, the J gene TRBJ2-1, with 7 bases matching TRBD2. Per the germline V gene, CDR1 is SGHTA and CDR2 is FQGTGA. The CDR3 loop spans 13 amino acids. Trimming removed 4 bases from V and 9 bases from J; junction bases left unmatched: 6. CDR3 nucleotide sequence: TGTGCCAGCAGCTCGACTAGCAAAAGTGAGCAGTTCTTC. This sequence encodes CASSSTSKSEQFF.